A selection of T cell receptor beta chains follows, all from one sample in a study of regulatory T cells. Method: immunoSEQ multiplex PCR; TCRdb's copy keeps in-frame clones and lacks some. The sample yields almost 30,000 clones, around 90% seen once. Sequencing used conventional CD4+ T cells sorted from blood. Receptors were obtained from a person under 35 with CD3G deficiency. Each CDR3 is given with its conserved first and last residue. The D gene is left open where the match is weak. The listing skips clone size in some rows; elsewhere it reads once, few, many or a size class.

v_gene,j_gene,abundance,d_gene,CDR3nt,CDR3aa
TRBV28,TRBJ1-1,-,TRBD1,TGTGCCAGCACGAGGGGGCCACTGGCTGAAGCTTTCTTT,CASTRGPLAEAFF
TRBV4-2,TRBJ2-1,-,-,TGTGCCAGCAGCCAAAGGCTACTCAGGGGCAATGAGCAGTTCTTC,CASSQRLLRGNEQFF
TRBV4-1,TRBJ1-2,-,-,TGCGCCAGCAGCCAAGATTGGGCAAACTATGGCTACACCTTC,CASSQDWANYGYTF
TRBV5-1,TRBJ2-7,-,-,TGTGCCAGCAGCTTGGGGCGGATCAGCTCCTACGAGCAGTACTTC,CASSLGRISSYEQYF
TRBV7-8,TRBJ2-1,-,TRBD2,TGTGCCAGCAGTCAATTTGCCCGCCTGGGACTAGCGTCCAATGAGCAGTTCTTC,CASSQFARLGLASNEQFF
TRBV4-1,TRBJ1-5,-,-,TGCGCCAGCAGCGAAAGAGGGGGGATCGGCAATCAGCCCCAGCATTTT,CASSERGGIGNQPQHF
TRBV5-1,TRBJ2-1,-,TRBD1,TGCGCCAGCAGCTTCAGGGGGAACAATGAGCAGTTCTTC,CASSFRGNNEQFF
TRBV6-1,TRBJ1-5,-,-,TGTGCCAGCAGCTCTCAGCAGGGACGCCAGCCCCAGCATTTT,CASSSQQGRQPQHF
TRBV10-3,TRBJ2-2,-,TRBD1,TGTGCCATCAGTGACCGACAGGGGTCCGGGGAGCTGTTTTTT,CAISDRQGSGELFF
TRBV30,TRBJ2-5,-,TRBD1,TGTGCCTGGAGTGTAACAGGGGAGAAGACCCAGTACTTC,CAWSVTGEKTQYF
TRBV19,TRBJ2-6,-,-,TGTGCCAGTAGTGGGTCGTTTGGCTCTGGGGCCAACGTCCTGACTTTC,CASSGSFGSGANVLTF
TRBV6-1,TRBJ1-2,-,TRBD1,TGTGCCAGCAGTGAAAGGGGCAGGGGGAGGTATGGCTACACCTTC,CASSERGRGRYGYTF
TRBV6-6,TRBJ1-1,-,-,TGTGCCAGCAGTCAACAGGGACCCTACACTGAAGCTTTCTTT,CASSQQGPYTEAFF
TRBV6-5,TRBJ2-7,-,-,TGTGCCAGCAGTCCCCGCCGGGGGTACGAGCAGTACTTC,CASSPRRGYEQYF
TRBV6-1,TRBJ1-2,-,-,TGTGCCAGCAGCCTCCGACAGGTCGATGGCTACACCTTC,CASSLRQVDGYTF
TRBV5-1,TRBJ2-7,-,-,TGCGCCAGCAGCCAAACGGACCCCTCCTACGAGCAGTACTTC,CASSQTDPSYEQYF
TRBV28,TRBJ2-7,once,-,TGTGCCAGTGGGACTTCCTACGAGCAGTACTTC,CASGTSYEQYF
TRBV7-9,TRBJ1-3,-,-,TGTGCCAGCAGCCGGGGCCAAGCGGGAAACACCATATATTTT,CASSRGQAGNTIYF